This T cell receptor beta chain derives from a study of PD-L1 blockade in urothelial cancer. Study-wide background: When patients started atezolizumab in about 2014, it was given at 1,200 mg intravenously every 3 weeks. The researchers analyzed blood 3 weeks (second dose) and 6 weeks after treatment start. When blood samples were assessed, the median T cell count was around 140,000.

Notes on this clone: Its antigen is as yet unknown.

The data were produced by immunoSEQ multiplex PCR, yet TCRdb's version contains in-frame clones alone and is incomplete. The data show 55,000 to 85,000 clones, with 85% to 90% seen just once and around 3.4% held by the top ten. Germline-derived CDR1 and CDR2 are SGHAT and FQNNGV. The CDR3 is made up of 15 amino acids. Trimming removed 5 bases at V and 7 bases at J, with 21 bases between. Study-level points and caveats: Pretreatment blood TCR clonality under the median forecast improved survival.

This clonotype was sampled from a man aged 60 to 75 with urothelial cancer. Sequencing was performed on PBMCs, taken around atezolizumab (anti-PD-L1) treatment. The chain uses TRBV11-2 and TRBJ2-7, with D perhaps matching TRBD2 (5 bases). The CDR3 is CASSPPWASSIEQYF. The CDR3, as DNA: TGTGCCAGCAGCCCTCCCTGGGCTAGCAGTATTGAGCAGTACTTC.